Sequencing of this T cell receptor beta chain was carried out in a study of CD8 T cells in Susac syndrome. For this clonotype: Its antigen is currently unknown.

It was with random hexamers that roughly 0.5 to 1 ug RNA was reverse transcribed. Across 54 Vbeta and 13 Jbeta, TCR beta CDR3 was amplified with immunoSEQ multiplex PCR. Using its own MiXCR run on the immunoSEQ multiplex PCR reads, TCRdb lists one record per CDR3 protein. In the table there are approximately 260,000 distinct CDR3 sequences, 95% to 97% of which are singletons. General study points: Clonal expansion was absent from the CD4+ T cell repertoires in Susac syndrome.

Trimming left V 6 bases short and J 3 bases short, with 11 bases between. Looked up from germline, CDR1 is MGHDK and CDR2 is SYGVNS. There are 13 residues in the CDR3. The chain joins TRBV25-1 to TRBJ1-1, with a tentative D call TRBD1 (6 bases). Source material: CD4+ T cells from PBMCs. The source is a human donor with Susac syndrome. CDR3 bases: TGTGCCAGCAGGGAAAGGGGGGACACTGAAGCTTTCTTT. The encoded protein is CASRERGDTEAFF. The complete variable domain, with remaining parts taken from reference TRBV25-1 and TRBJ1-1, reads EADIYQTPRYLVIGTGKKITLECSQTMGHDKMYWYQQDPGMELHLIHYSYGVNSTEKGDLSSESTVSRIRTEHFPLTLESARPSHTSQYLCASRERGDTEAFFGQGTRLTVV.